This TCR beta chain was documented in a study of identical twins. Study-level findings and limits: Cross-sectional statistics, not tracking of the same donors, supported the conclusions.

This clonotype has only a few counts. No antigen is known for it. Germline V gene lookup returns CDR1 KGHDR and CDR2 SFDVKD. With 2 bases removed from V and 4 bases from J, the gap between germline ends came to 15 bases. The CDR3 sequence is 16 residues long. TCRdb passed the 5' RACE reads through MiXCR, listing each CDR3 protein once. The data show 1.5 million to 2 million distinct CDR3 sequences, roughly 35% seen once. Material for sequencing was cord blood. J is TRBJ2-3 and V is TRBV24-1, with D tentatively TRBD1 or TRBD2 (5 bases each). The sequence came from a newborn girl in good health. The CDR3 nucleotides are TGTGCCACCAGTGATTCACACGGGGCCGAGGCAGATACGCAGTATTTT. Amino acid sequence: CATSDSHGAEADTQYF.